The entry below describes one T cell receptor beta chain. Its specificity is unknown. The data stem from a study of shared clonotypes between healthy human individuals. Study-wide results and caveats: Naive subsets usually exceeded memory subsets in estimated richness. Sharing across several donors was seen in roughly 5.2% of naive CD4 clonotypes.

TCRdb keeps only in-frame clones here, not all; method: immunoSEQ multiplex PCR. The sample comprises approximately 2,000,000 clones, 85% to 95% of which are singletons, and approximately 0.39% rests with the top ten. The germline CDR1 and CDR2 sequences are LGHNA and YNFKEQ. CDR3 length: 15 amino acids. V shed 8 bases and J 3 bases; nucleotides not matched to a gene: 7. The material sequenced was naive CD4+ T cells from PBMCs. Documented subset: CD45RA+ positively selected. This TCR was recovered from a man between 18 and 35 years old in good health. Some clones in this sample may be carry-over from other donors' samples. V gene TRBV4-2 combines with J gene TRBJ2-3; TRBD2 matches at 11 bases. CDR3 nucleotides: TGTGCCAGCGGTCTAGCGGGAGGAGGGACAGATACGCAGTATTTT. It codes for CASGLAGGGTDTQYF.